The 5 T cell receptor beta chains presented below share a single source sample, sequenced in a study of regulatory T cells in long-lasting Graves disease. Time point described: newly diagnosed GD, antithyroid drugs for less than 3 months. PBMCs were the source of the RNA used for TCR sequencing. HTBI primers from iRepertoire and Arm-PCR of CDR3 regions yielded the TCR beta libraries. Each CDR3 protein gets one entry after TCRdb re-called the multiplex PCR reads with MiXCR. The data show 450,000 to 600,000 distinct CDR3 sequences, 15% to 20% seen once. The data also belong to a second study, concerning T cells in Graves' hyperthyroidism and ophthalmopathy.

Sequenced material: peripheral blood mononuclear cells (PBMCs), taken at new diagnosis, from a patient treated with antithyroid drugs. These TCRs come from a man aged 40-50 years with Graves disease.

At least ten counts were recorded for this clonotype. The rearrangement joins TRBV7-9 to TRBJ2-3; 10 bases are a match to TRBD2. V gave up 5 bases and J gave up 3 bases; unmatched junction bases: 14. Germline V gives CDR1 SEHNR, CDR2 FQNEAQ (reference sequence). The CDR3 length is 18 residues. DNA for the CDR3: TGTGCCAGCAGCAGAAGGGTATTAGCGGGAGGCCGGACAGATACGCAGTATTTT. Translated: CASSRRVLAGGRTDTQYF.

About this clonotype: The missing conserved phenylalanine or tryptophan at the end of this CDR3 makes a read error likely. As DNA, the CDR3 is TGTGCCAGCAGTTTATGGGTAAACCTCTACGAGCAGTACTCC. Its translation is CASSLWVNLYEQYS. This chain joins TRBV28 and TRBJ2-7; D unresolved. The CDR3 spans 14 residues. V was pared by 0 bases and J by 3 bases, with 9 bases between. Germline V gene sequence: CDR1 MDHEN, CDR2 SYDVKM.

This clonotype was seen ten or more times. The V and J genes are TRBV5-1 and TRBJ2-7; D possibly corresponds to TRBD1 (6 bases). The CDR3 is 14 residues long. Germline V gene sequence: CDR1 SGHRS, CDR2 YFSETQ. Trimming pared 2 bases from V and 2 bases from J, leaving 11 bases between. The CDR3 DNA is TGCGCCAGCAGCTTACAGGGAATTCCCTACGAGCAGTACTTC. This sequence encodes CASSLQGIPYEQYF. The entire variable domain, with the rest obtained from reference TRBV5-1 and TRBJ2-7, is as follows: KAGVTQTPRYLIKTRGQQVTLSCSPISGHRSVSWYQQTPGQGLQFLFEYFSETQRNKGNFPGRFSGRQFSNSRSEMNVSTLELGDSALYLCASSLQGIPYEQYFGPGTRLTVT.

This clonotype was detected ten times or more. The chain is built from TRBV12-3 or TRBV12-4 and TRBJ2-2; D is unclear. The CDR3 extends over 13 amino acids. Deletions cut 5 bases from V and 3 bases from J, with 7 bases between. The CDR3 DNA is TGTGCCAGCAGTGCCGAGTACACCGGGGAGCTGTTTTTT. Translated, it gives CASSAEYTGELFF.

The rearrangement links TRBV27 to TRBJ2-7; 8 nucleotides agree with TRBD2. J was trimmed by 4 bases and V by 1 base; bases with no gene match: 9. The CDR3 is made up of 16 amino acids. The germline CDR1 and CDR2 sequences are MNHEY and SMNVEV (reference sequence). The CDR3 spells CASSLLGSGKSYEQYF. In DNA, the CDR3 is TGTGCCAGCAGTTTATTGGGTAGCGGGAAATCTTACGAGCAGTACTTC.